These 3 T cell receptor beta chains were all obtained from the same sample, sequenced in a study of cytomegalovirus exposure and HLA in healthy donors. It was with 60 Vbeta and 13 Jbeta primers that the PCR ran. The table came from immunoSEQ multiplex PCR; TCRdb's copy has only in-frame clones and leaves some out. The repertoire table contains 200,000 or so clones. The sequenced material came from PBMCs. These receptors were obtained from a boy between 10 and 17 years old in good health and CMV-seronegative.

This chain connects TRBV7-9 to TRBJ1-2; D is perhaps TRBD1 (6 bases). Looked up from germline, CDR1 is SEHNR and CDR2 is FQNEAQ (reference sequence). The CDR3 totals 11 residues. V was trimmed by 5 bases and J by 9 bases, leaving 10 bases between them. The CDR3 DNA reads TGTGCCAGCAGCCCACAGGGAAGCTACACCTTC. Protein product: CASSPQGSYTF. The whole variable domain, filled in from reference TRBV7-9 and TRBJ1-2, reads DTGVSQNPRHKITKRGQNVTFRCDPISEHNRLYWYRQTLGQGPEFLTYFQNEAQLEKSRLLSDRFSAERPKGSFSTLEIQRTEQGDSAMYLCASSPQGSYTFGSGTRLTVV.

V gene TRBV4-1 combines with J gene TRBJ2-7, with a tentative D call TRBD2 (6 bases). CDR1 is MGHRA, CDR2 YSYEKL, per germline. The CDR3 is made up of 14 amino acids. Trimming cost V 6 bases and J 3 bases, with 15 bases left between them. The CDR3 is CASRSSALNYEQYF. The DNA of the CDR3 is TGCGCCAGCAGGTCTAGCGCCCTTAACTACGAGCAGTACTTC.

The chain employs TRBV9 and TRBJ2-3; 8 nucleotides agree with TRBD2. V gave up 0 bases and J gave up 2 bases; unmatched junction bases: 8. From germline, CDR1 is SGDLS and CDR2 YYNGEE. CDR3 length: 17 amino acids. CDR3 coding DNA: TGTGCCAGCAGCGTAGTAGGGAGCGGGGGAAACACAGATACGCAGTATTTT. It encodes CASSVVGSGGNTDTQYF.